What follows is one T cell receptor (beta chain) and its context. The source of the sample is a study of cytomegalovirus exposure and HLA in healthy donors. CDR1 is SGHNT and CDR2 is YYREEE in the germline V gene (reference sequence). The J segment lost 6 bases and the V segment lost 4 bases, leaving 9 bases of the junction unmatched. This CDR3 region has 14 residues. Clones were sequenced by immunoSEQ multiplex PCR, and TCRdb holds only the in-frame ones, with some missing. The sample carries about 120,000 clones, about nine tenths recorded once. While the first cohort had 600 to 800 subjects, the donors belonged to the separate validation cohort of over a hundred subjects.

This sequence originates from a woman under 30 in good health and CMV-seronegative. The chain couples TRBV5-4 to TRBJ1-1; TRBD1 matches 7 bases. Sequences were obtained from PBMCs. Written as DNA, the CDR3 is TGTGCCAGCAGCGTAGGACAGGCGGGGCCTGAAGCTTTCTTT. Amino acids: CASSVGQAGPEAFF. Full variable domain (outside the CDR3, taken from reference TRBV5-4 and TRBJ1-1): ETGVTQSPTHLIKTRGQQVTLRCSSQSGHNTVSWYQQALGQGPQFIFQYYREEENGRGNFPPRFSGLQFPNYSSELNVNALELDDSALYLCASSVGQAGPEAFFGQGTRLTVV.